The TCR beta chain described here comes from a study of T cells in Graves' hyperthyroidism and ophthalmopathy. General study findings and limits: Expanded thyroid clonotypes (above 0.001) were mostly also found in blood. Before onset, by a median of around 6.4 months, the model predicted ophthalmopathy.

This clonotype was counted a few times. The antigen is undetermined. 9 to 10 ml fresh peripheral blood yielded the PBMCs. Authors of the study amplified TCR beta CDR3 regions from RNA transcripts. HTBI primers were used for first-round RT-PCR of the TCR CDR3. TCRdb recomputed calls from the multiplex PCR reads with MiXCR, one row per CDR3 protein. This table has about 400,000 distinct CDR3 sequences, about an eighth appearing once. The germline V gene encodes CDR1 SGHDT and CDR2 YYEEEE. The CDR3 length is 14 residues. V lost 4 bases, J lost 5 bases, and 7 bases stayed unmatched. V is TRBV5-6 and J is TRBJ2-7; TRBD1 aligns across 9 bases. Material for sequencing was blood. The receptor was derived from a man aged 50-60 years with Graves' ophthalmopathy. The CDR3 DNA is TGTGCCAGCAGCGGCGACAGGGGGTTGAACGAGCAGTACTTC. It is translated as CASSGDRGLNEQYF.